This T cell receptor (beta chain) was documented in a study of shared clonotypes between healthy human individuals. From germline, CDR1 is KGHSH and CDR2 LQKENI. J gave up 3 bases and V 0 bases, and 1 base lay outside the gene matches. This CDR3 comprises 14 residues. CD45RO-negative CD8 cells positively selected for CCR7 made up the naive population, which excluded terminally differentiated effector memory CD45RA+ cells. Study-level points and caveats: The four-donor shared clonotypes exceeded non-shared clonotypes in generation probability, with non-shared ones scoring lower.

As to this clone: Its cognate antigen is unknown.

Sequenced by immunoSEQ multiplex PCR; TCRdb stores in-frame clones only, minus some. The sample lists around 2,000,000 clones, about 95% occurring once. The V call is TRBV18, the J call TRBJ2-5; 7 bases are a match to TRBD2. The sample consisted of naive CD8+ T cells sorted from blood. The clonotype originates from a young man in good health. The chain's CDR3 is CASSPPAGEETQYF. Here the CDR3 DNA reads TGTGCCAGCTCACCACCGGCGGGGGAAGAGACCCAGTACTTC.